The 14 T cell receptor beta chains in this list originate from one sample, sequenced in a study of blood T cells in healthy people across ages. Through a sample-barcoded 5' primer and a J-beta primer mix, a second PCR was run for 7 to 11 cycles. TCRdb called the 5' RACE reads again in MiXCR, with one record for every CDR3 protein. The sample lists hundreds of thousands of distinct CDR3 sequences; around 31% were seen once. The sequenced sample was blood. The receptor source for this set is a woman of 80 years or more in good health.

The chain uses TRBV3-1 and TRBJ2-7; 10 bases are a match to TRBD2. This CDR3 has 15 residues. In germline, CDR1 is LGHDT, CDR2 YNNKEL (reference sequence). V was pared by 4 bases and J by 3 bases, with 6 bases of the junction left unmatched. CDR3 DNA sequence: TGTGCCAGCAGCCGAGGAGCGGGGGGGATCTACGAGCAGTACTTC. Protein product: CASSRGAGGIYEQYF.

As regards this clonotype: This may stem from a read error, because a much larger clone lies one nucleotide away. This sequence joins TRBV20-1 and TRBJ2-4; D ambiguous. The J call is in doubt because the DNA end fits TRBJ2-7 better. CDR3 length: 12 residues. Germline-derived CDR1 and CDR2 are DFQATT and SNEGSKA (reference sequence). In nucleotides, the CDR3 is TGCAGTGCTAGAGAGGGGTGTTCCGAGCAGTACTTC. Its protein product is CSAREGCSEQYF.

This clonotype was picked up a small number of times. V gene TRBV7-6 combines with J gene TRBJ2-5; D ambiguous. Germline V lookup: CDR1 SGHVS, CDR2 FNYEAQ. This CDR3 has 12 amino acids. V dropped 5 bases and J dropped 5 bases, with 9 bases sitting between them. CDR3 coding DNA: TGTGCCAGCAGCCCGCATACCGAGACCCAGTACTTC. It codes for CASSPHTETQYF.

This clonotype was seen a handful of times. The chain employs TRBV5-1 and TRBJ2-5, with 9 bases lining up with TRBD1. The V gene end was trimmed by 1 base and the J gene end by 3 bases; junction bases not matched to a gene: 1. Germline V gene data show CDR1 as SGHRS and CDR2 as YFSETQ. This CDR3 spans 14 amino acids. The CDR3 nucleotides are TGCGCCAGCAGCTTGTGGACAGGGGAAGAGACCCAGTACTTC. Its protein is CASSLWTGEETQYF.

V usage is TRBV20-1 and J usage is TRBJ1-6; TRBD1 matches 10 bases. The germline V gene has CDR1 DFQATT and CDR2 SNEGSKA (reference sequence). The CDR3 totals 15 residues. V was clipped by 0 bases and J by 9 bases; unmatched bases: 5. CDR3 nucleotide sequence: TGCAGTGCTAGAGAGACAGGGGGCAGGAGTTCACCCCTCCACTTT. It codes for CSARETGGRSSPLHF.

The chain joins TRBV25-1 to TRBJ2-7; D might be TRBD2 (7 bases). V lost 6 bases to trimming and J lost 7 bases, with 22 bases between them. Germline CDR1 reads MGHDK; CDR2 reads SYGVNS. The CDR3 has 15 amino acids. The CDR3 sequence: CASSPDRGGGNEQYF. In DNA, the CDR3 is TGTGCCAGCAGCCCTGACCGCGGGGGCGGGAATGAGCAGTACTTC.

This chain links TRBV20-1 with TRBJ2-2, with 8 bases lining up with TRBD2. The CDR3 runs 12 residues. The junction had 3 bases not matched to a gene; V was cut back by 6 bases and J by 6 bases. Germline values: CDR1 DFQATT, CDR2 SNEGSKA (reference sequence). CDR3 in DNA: TGCAGTGCCGGGAGGGCGGCCGGGGAGCTGTTTTTT. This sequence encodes CSAGRAAGELFF.

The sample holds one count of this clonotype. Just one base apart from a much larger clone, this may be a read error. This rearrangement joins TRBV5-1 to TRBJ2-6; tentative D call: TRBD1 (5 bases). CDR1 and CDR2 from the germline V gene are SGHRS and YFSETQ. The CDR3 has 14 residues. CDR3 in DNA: TGCGCCAGCAGCTCGTCTCCTGGGGCCAACGTCCGGACTTTC. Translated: CASSSSPGANVRTF.

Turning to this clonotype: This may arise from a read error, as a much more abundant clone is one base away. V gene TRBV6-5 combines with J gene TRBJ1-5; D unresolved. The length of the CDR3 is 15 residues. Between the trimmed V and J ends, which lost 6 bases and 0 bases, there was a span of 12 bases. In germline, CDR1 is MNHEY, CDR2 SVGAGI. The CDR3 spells CASSSHGYSNQPQHF. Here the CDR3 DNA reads TGTGCCAGCAGCTCCCACGGGTATAGCAATCAGCCCCAGCATTTT.

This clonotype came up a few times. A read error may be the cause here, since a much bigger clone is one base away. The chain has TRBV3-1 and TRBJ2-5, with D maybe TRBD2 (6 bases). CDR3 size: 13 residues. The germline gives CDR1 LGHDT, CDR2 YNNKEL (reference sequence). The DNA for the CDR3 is TGTGCCAGCAACAAAGGAGGGAGAGAGGCCCAGTACTTC. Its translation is CASNKGGREAQYF.

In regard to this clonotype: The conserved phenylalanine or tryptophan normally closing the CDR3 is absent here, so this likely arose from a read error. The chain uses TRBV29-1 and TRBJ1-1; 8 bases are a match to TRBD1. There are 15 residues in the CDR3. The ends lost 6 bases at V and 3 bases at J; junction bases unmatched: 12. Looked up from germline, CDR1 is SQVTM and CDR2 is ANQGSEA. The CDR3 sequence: CSVRTGLPRDTEAFV. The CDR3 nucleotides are TGCAGCGTCCGGACAGGGCTCCCTCGGGACACTGAAGCTTTCGTT.

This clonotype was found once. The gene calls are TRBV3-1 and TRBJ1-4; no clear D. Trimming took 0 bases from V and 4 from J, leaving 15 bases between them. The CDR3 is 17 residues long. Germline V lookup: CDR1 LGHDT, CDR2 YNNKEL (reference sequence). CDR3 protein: CASSQDLSALFNEKLFF. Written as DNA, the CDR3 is TGTGCCAGCAGCCAAGATTTATCGGCGCTGTTTAATGAAAAACTGTTTTTT.

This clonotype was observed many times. The CDR3 reads CASSLNRVTPLIGANVLTF. CDR3 in DNA: TGTGCCAGCAGCTTGAACAGGGTTACACCACTTATCGGAGCCAACGTCCTGACTTTC. The chain recombines TRBV7-9 with TRBJ2-6; D possibly corresponds to TRBD1 (6 bases). There are 19 residues in the CDR3. Deletions cut 3 bases from V and 7 bases from J, with 25 bases between. Germline-derived CDR1 and CDR2 are SEHNR and FQNEAQ (reference sequence).

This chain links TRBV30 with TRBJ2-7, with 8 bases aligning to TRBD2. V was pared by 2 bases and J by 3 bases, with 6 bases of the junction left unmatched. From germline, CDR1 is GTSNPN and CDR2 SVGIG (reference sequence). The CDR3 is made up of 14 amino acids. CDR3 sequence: CAWSKAGAGYEQYF. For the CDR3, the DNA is TGTGCCTGGAGTAAAGCGGGGGCCGGCTACGAGCAGTACTTC. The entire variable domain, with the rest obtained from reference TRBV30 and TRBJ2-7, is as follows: SQTIHQWPATLVQPVGSPLSLECTVEGTSNPNLYWYRQAAGRGLQLLFYSVGIGQISSEVPQNLSASRPQDRQFILSSKKLLLSDSGFYLCAWSKAGAGYEQYFGPGTRLTVT.